One sample yielded the 11 T cell receptor beta chains listed below, sequenced in a study of cytomegalovirus exposure and HLA in healthy donors (dated by TCRdb to about 2017). Libraries were made using the immunoSEQ multiplex PCR assay. For the multiplex PCR, a mixture combining 60 forward primers for TCR Vbeta segments and 13 reverse primers for TCR Jbeta segments was used. TCRdb provides this immuneACCESS table in a form limited to in-frame rearrangements. Some clones are lacking; in checked studies, under half of them reflect an unresolved V gene, and why the rest are absent is not known. Across this sample there are 210,000 or so clones, with around 80% seen only once. About 0.47% of the sample goes to the ten largest clones. The sample was PBMCs. These receptors originate from a boy aged 5-17 years in good health and CMV-seronegative.

The rearrangement links TRBV7-9 to TRBJ1-3; D remains unclear. This CDR3 has 14 amino acids. Trimming removed 5 bases at V and 0 bases at J, with 8 bases between. The V gene's germline CDR1 is SEHNR and CDR2 FQNEAQ (reference sequence). This CDR3 reads CASSLRSSGNTIYF. The DNA for the CDR3 is TGTGCCAGCAGCCTTCGGTCCTCTGGAAACACCATATATTTT.

This chain links TRBV5-6 with TRBJ1-2, with 7 bases aligning to TRBD1. Germline CDR1 reads SGHDT; CDR2 reads YYEEEE. The J segment lost 8 bases and the V segment lost 4 bases, leaving 11 bases of the junction unmatched. This CDR3 region has 14 residues. DNA for the CDR3: TGTGCCAGCAGCGGAAAGGCGGGACAGAGGGGCTACACCTTC. It yields the protein CASSGKAGQRGYTF.

This clone has only a few counts. The chain employs TRBV19 and TRBJ1-1; 9 positions agree with TRBD1. This CDR3 is 15 amino acids long. Unmatched junction bases numbered 7, after V lost 4 bases and J lost 4 bases. Germline lookup yields CDR1 LNHDA and CDR2 SQIVND (reference sequence). The chain's CDR3 is CASSTRGGQGTEAFF. CDR3 coding DNA: TGTGCCAGTAGTACCAGGGGGGGACAGGGCACTGAAGCTTTCTTT.

The V gene is TRBV4-2, the J gene TRBJ1-3; possible D gene TRBD1, 5 bases. The length of the CDR3 is 16 residues. V gave up 1 base and J gave up 0 bases, with 10 bases separating them. Germline loops: CDR1 LGHNA, CDR2 YNFKEQ. CDR3 sequence: CASSQADRLSGNTIYF. CDR3 DNA sequence: TGTGCCAGCAGCCAAGCCGACAGACTCTCTGGAAACACCATATATTTT.

The CDR3, as DNA: TGTGCCAGCAGCCATAGGACAGGGAGTCCAGATACGCAGTATTTT. It codes for CASSHRTGSPDTQYF. The genes are TRBV13 and TRBJ2-3; TRBD1 matches 8 bases. CDR1 and CDR2 from the germline V gene are PRHDT and FYEKMQ (reference sequence). This CDR3 comprises 15 residues. With V trimmed by 5 bases and J by 4 bases, 8 bases remained unmatched.

The chain recombines TRBV6-6 with TRBJ1-3; 8 bases align to TRBD1. The V gene's germline CDR1 is MNHNY and CDR2 SVGAGI (reference sequence). The CDR3 is 16 amino acids. The V and J ends lost 2 bases and 6 bases, in that order; junction bases with no gene match: 9. CDR3 DNA: TGTGCCAGCAGTTACCCGAACAGGGGGTTAGAAAACACCATATATTTT. This sequence encodes CASSYPNRGLENTIYF.

CDR3 region: CASSIAGTKNTEAFF. In DNA form, the CDR3 reads TGTGCCAGCAGCATCGCCGGGACAAAGAACACTGAAGCTTTCTTT. The chain employs TRBV11-3 and TRBJ1-1; D is perhaps TRBD1 (6 bases). Trimming left V 5 bases short and J 1 base short, with 14 bases between. The CDR3 has 15 residues. The germline gives CDR1 SGHNT, CDR2 YENEEA.

The chain combines TRBV4-2 with TRBJ2-5; D perhaps matches TRBD2 (6 bases). V was trimmed by 0 bases and J by 5 bases, leaving 13 bases between them. Germline CDR1 and CDR2: LGHNA and YNFKEQ. The CDR3 is made up of 15 amino acids. The CDR3 loop reads CASSQDPLARETQYF. In nucleotides, the CDR3 is TGTGCCAGCAGCCAAGACCCGCTAGCGCGGGAGACCCAGTACTTC.

The chain uses TRBV11-2 and TRBJ2-5; TRBD2 agrees at 9 bases. Germline trimming cut 0 bases from V and 6 bases from J; bases unmatched to any gene: 5. This CDR3 has 15 residues. The germline gives CDR1 SGHAT, CDR2 FQNNGV. CDR3 sequence (DNA): TGTGCCAGCAGCTTAGATCTAGCGGGGTTGAAGACCCAGTACTTC. It is translated as CASSLDLAGLKTQYF.

The chain's CDR3 is CASRQVGTHEQYF. In DNA form, the CDR3 reads TGTGCCTCACGACAGGTTGGAACTCACGAGCAGTACTTC. The gene calls are TRBV30 and TRBJ2-7; TRBD1 might be the D (6 bases). The germline V gene encodes CDR1 GTSNPN and CDR2 SVGIG (reference sequence). This CDR3 spans 13 amino acids. Trimming cost V 7 bases and J 5 bases, with 18 bases left between them.

V gene TRBV27 combines with J gene TRBJ1-1; D is undetermined. This CDR3 is built from 16 residues. Deletions cut 1 base from V and 5 bases from J, with 17 bases between. The germline gives CDR1 MNHEY, CDR2 SMNVEV (reference sequence). DNA of the CDR3: TGTGCCAGCAGTTTATTCGCCACGGGAGAAGAGACTGAAGCTTTCTTT. Protein product: CASSLFATGEETEAFF.